The 22 T cell receptor beta chains in this list originate from one sample, sequenced in a study of radiotherapy plus CTLA-4 blockade in lung cancer (dated by TCRdb to between 2017 and 2018). Libraries were prepared through the immunoSEQ multiplex PCR assay. TCRdb retrieved this table from immuneACCESS and kept in-frame rearrangements only. Not all clones are present; in checked studies, unresolved V genes account for under half, and no reason is known for the remainder. This sample comprises under 50,000 clones, roughly three quarters of them detected only once. The top ten clonotypes cover under 25% of the sample. The source was peripheral blood, collected from a patient treated with radiotherapy plus ipilimumab. These receptors were taken from a human donor with non-small cell lung cancer that progressed on radiotherapy plus ipilimumab.

This clone came up once. The J gene is TRBJ2-5, the V gene TRBV9, with D unclear. Germline V gene sequence: CDR1 SGDLS, CDR2 YYNGEE. V lost 0 bases and J lost 7, with 19 bases in between. The CDR3 totals 16 residues. CDR3 amino acids: CASSVEASSALGTQYF. The CDR3 DNA follows: TGTGCCAGCAGCGTAGAGGCTAGTTCAGCCTTAGGGACCCAGTACTTC.

V usage is TRBV7-9 and J usage is TRBJ1-2; TRBD1 agrees at 7 bases. The CDR3 length is 15 residues. The germline CDR1 and CDR2 sequences are SEHNR and FQNEAQ (reference sequence). Trimming took 2 bases from V and 7 from J; bases not matched to a gene: 10. The CDR3 bases are TGTGCCAGCAGCTTACCGGGACAGAGTTCGTTTGGCTACACCTTC. Translated: CASSLPGQSSFGYTF.

The chain is built from TRBV12-5 and TRBJ2-3; 7 positions agree with TRBD2. V was pared by 5 bases and J by 2 bases, with 4 bases of the junction left unmatched. Germline V gene sequence: CDR1 LGHNT, CDR2 FRNRAP. This CDR3 has 14 residues. CDR3: CASGAGEPTDTQYF. In DNA form, the CDR3 reads TGTGCTAGTGGTGCGGGAGAACCCACAGATACGCAGTATTTT.

V and J are TRBV19 and TRBJ1-1, with 7 bases that match TRBD1. The length of the CDR3 is 13 residues. V gave up 6 bases and J gave up 6 bases; unmatched junction bases: 7. Germline-derived CDR1 and CDR2 are LNHDA and SQIVND (reference sequence). This chain's CDR3 is CASRSDRAAEAFF. Here the CDR3 DNA reads TGTGCCAGTAGGTCCGACAGGGCTGCTGAAGCTTTCTTT.

V gene TRBV7-2 combines with J gene TRBJ2-7, with D possibly matching TRBD2 (5 bases). V lost 2 bases to trimming and J lost 3 bases, with 11 bases between them. Germline V gene lookup returns CDR1 SGHTA and CDR2 FQGNSA. The CDR3 consists of 14 residues. The CDR3 reads CASSLSGILYEQYF. Written as DNA, the CDR3 is TGTGCCAGCAGCTTAAGCGGAATCCTCTACGAGCAGTACTTC.

The gene calls are TRBV5-1 and TRBJ2-3; 8 bases agree with TRBD2. J was trimmed by 2 bases and V by 0 bases; bases with no gene match: 2. The CDR3 covers 15 residues. CDR1 and CDR2 (germline): SGHRS, YFSETQ. The DNA for the CDR3 is TGCGCCAGCAGCTTGGTAGCGGGGAACACAGATACGCAGTATTTT. Translation gives CASSLVAGNTDTQYF.

The chain is built from TRBV2 and TRBJ2-3; tentative D call: TRBD1 (5 bases). The CDR3 length is 15 residues. Deletions cut 2 bases from V and 1 base from J, with 10 bases between. Germline V lookup: CDR1 SNHLY, CDR2 FYNNEI. The CDR3 DNA sequence: TGTGCCAGCAGTGAATCTCCCAGGGGCACAGATACGCAGTATTTT. As protein: CASSESPRGTDTQYF.

The J gene is TRBJ2-1, the V gene TRBV25-1, with a tentative D call TRBD2 (5 bases). Germline V gene lookup returns CDR1 MGHDK and CDR2 SYGVNS. The CDR3 extends over 15 amino acids. The germline V and J ends were trimmed by 2 bases and 0 bases, with 8 bases remaining between them. The CDR3 DNA is TGTGCCAGCAGTGAAGTGGACTCCTCCTACAATGAGCAGTTCTTC. Translating it yields CASSEVDSSYNEQFF.

A few counts support this clone. This CDR3 reads CASREDRTVYGYTF. The CDR3 nucleotides read TGCGCCAGCAGGGAGGACAGGACCGTATATGGCTACACCTTC. The chain couples TRBV5-1 to TRBJ1-2; 7 bases are shared with TRBD1. With 5 bases clipped from V and 5 bases from J, the junction kept 9 bases outside the gene matches. CDR1 and CDR2 (germline): SGHRS, YFSETQ. This CDR3 contains 14 residues.

The chain links TRBV5-4 to TRBJ2-5, with TRBD1 identical over 9 bases. The J call may be mistaken, given a closer DNA end match to TRBJ2-7. The CDR3 loop spans 15 amino acids. The V gene's germline CDR1 is SGHNT and CDR2 YYREEE (reference sequence). CDR3 sequence: CASSLGGTGTYEQYF. The CDR3 DNA sequence: TGTGCCAGCAGCTTGGGGGGGACAGGGACCTACGAGCAGTACTTC.

The rearrangement links TRBV7-8 to TRBJ2-7; 8 bases are a match to TRBD1. The CDR3 spans 16 residues. CDR1 and CDR2 (germline): SGHVS, FQNEAQ. V shed 1 base, J shed 1 base, and the junction held 6 bases outside the gene matches. In DNA form, the CDR3 reads TGTGCCAGCAGCTTAGTTCAGGGGGCGGAATCCTACGAGCAGTACTTC. As protein: CASSLVQGAESYEQYF.

The gene calls are TRBV6-5 and TRBJ2-7; weak D call: TRBD1 (5 bases). Germline lookup yields CDR1 MNHEY and CDR2 SVGAGI. CDR3 length: 15 amino acids. V was clipped by 2 bases and J by 5 bases, with 16 bases between them. The CDR3: CASSYVGWGGHEQYF. For the CDR3, the DNA is TGTGCCAGCAGTTACGTGGGGTGGGGCGGCCACGAGCAGTACTTC.

The J gene is TRBJ1-1, the V gene TRBV6-6, with D possibly matching TRBD1 (6 bases). Germline assignment: CDR1 MNHNY and CDR2 SVGAGI (reference sequence). V lost 6 bases and J 0 bases, leaving 14 bases between the germline ends. This CDR3 region has 15 residues. The CDR3 spells CASRMTGQLNTEAFF. The DNA of the CDR3 is TGTGCCAGCAGGATGACTGGACAGCTGAACACTGAAGCTTTCTTT.

The chain links TRBV5-5 to TRBJ1-2, with D tentatively TRBD1 (6 bases). V was cut by 0 bases and J by 2 bases, with 8 bases left in between. Germline V lookup: CDR1 SGHKS, CDR2 YYEKEE (reference sequence). There are 14 residues in the CDR3. In DNA, the CDR3 is TGTGCCAGCAGCTTGGACAGGGTCAACTATGGCTACACCTTC. Translated, it gives CASSLDRVNYGYTF.

In DNA, the CDR3 is TGTGCCATCAGTCCGGGACAGGGGGAAACCGGGGAGCTGTTTTTT. This codes for CAISPGQGETGELFF. This rearrangement joins TRBV10-3 to TRBJ2-2; 11 nucleotides match TRBD1. The length of the CDR3 is 15 residues. Germline V gives CDR1 ENHRY, CDR2 SYGVKD. The ends lost 5 bases at V and 5 bases at J; junction bases unmatched: 4.

The CDR3 loop reads CASSPGRQAEETQYF. The DNA of the CDR3 is TGTGCCAGCAGCCCCGGCAGGCAGGCCGAAGAGACCCAGTACTTC. The chain has TRBV11-3 and TRBJ2-5; D gene unclear. Germline loops: CDR1 SGHNT, CDR2 YENEEA. The CDR3 sequence is 15 residues long. The V end was cut by 5 bases, the J end by 3 bases, with 16 bases between.

The chain recombines TRBV6-1 with TRBJ2-3, with TRBD2 identical over 8 bases. CDR1 is MNHNS and CDR2 is SASEGT in the germline V gene. The CDR3 extends over 13 amino acids. Trimming removed 8 bases from V and 0 bases from J; junction bases left unmatched: 1. The CDR3 loop reads CASERGSTDTQYF. As DNA, the CDR3 is TGTGCCAGCGAGCGGGGGAGCACAGATACGCAGTATTTT.

The chain is built from TRBV7-9 and TRBJ1-6; D is perhaps TRBD1 (5 bases). CDR3 length equals 15 residues. Germline values: CDR1 SEHNR, CDR2 FQNEAQ (reference sequence). V was clipped by 0 bases and J by 9 bases, with 12 bases between them. CDR3 residues: CASSLAEGTGSPLHF. CDR3 nucleotide sequence: TGTGCCAGCAGCTTAGCGGAGGGGACGGGTTCACCCCTCCACTTT.

This chain connects TRBV27 to TRBJ2-2, with D possibly matching TRBD2 (5 bases). The germline V gene has CDR1 MNHEY and CDR2 SMNVEV (reference sequence). V lost 1 base and J lost 1, with 19 bases in between. The CDR3 length is 19 residues. This CDR3 is CASSLWRRGVSLNTGELFF. The CDR3 coding sequence is TGTGCCAGCAGTTTATGGCGTCGGGGAGTTTCCCTGAACACCGGGGAGCTGTTTTTT.

The gene calls are TRBV7-6 and TRBJ2-5; D is uncertain. Trimming took off 2 bases at V and 5 bases at J, with 9 bases between the two ends. Germline V gene lookup returns CDR1 SGHVS and CDR2 FNYEAQ. This CDR3 has 13 amino acids. The CDR3 spells CASSLSLDETQYF. For the CDR3, the DNA is TGTGCCAGCAGCTTAAGTCTAGATGAGACCCAGTACTTC.

The chain combines TRBV6-1 with TRBJ2-5, with 10 bases matching TRBD1. Matching the DNA end better, TRBJ2-7 makes the J call doubtful. Germline-derived CDR1 and CDR2 are MNHNS and SASEGT. The CDR3 runs to 15 residues. CDR3 sequence reads: CASSELGQGFYEQYF. CDR3 nucleotide sequence: TGTGCCAGCAGTGAACTGGGACAGGGGTTCTACGAGCAGTACTTC.

For the CDR3, the DNA is TGTGCCAGCAGCGTAGTCGGGACAGGGGAGACCCAGTACTTC. Translated, it gives CASSVVGTGETQYF. The gene calls are TRBV9 and TRBJ2-5; 9 positions match TRBD1. Germline V gives CDR1 SGDLS, CDR2 YYNGEE. V gave up 0 bases and J gave up 5 bases; unmatched junction bases: 2. The CDR3 has 14 amino acids.